This record concerns one TCR beta chain sequence. Its antigen is unidentified. This record comes from a study of beta chain features in type 1 diabetes. CD45RO/CCR7/CD25/CD127/CD95/CD27 sorting isolated CD4+ naive, central memory, regulatory and stem cell-like memory cells. The study's findings and limits: An over-representation of cells with high TCR expression could result from cDNA sequencing.

Expressed TCRB transcripts were sequenced, since all the RNA that had been isolated was reverse transcribed. The table came from immunoSEQ multiplex PCR; TCRdb's copy has only in-frame clones and leaves some out. The table shows about 410,000 clones, with about 14% occurring only once. V lost 7 bases and J lost 9, with 12 bases in between. Germline CDR1 reads SEHNR; CDR2 reads FQNEAQ (reference sequence). The CDR3 covers 11 residues. The sequenced sample was naive CD4+ T cells from blood. This sequence joins TRBV7-9 and TRBJ1-1; no firm D call. The origin of this receptor is a man aged 30 to 39 in good health. The CDR3 bases are TGTGCCAGCATCCCCCTTGCCAAAGCTTTCTTT. Translating gives CASIPLAKAFF.